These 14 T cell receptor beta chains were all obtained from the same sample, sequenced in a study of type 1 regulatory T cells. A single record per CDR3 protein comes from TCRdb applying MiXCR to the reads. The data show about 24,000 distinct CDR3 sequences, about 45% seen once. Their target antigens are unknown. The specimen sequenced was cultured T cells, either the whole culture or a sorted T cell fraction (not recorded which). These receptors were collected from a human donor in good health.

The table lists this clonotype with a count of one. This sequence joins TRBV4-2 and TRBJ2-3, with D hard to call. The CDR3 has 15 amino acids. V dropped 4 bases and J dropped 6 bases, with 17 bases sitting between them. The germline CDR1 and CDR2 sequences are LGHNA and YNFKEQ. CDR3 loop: CASSPGSLRADTQYF. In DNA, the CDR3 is TGTGCCAGCAGCCCCGGGTCCCTCCGGGCGGATACGCAGTATTTT.

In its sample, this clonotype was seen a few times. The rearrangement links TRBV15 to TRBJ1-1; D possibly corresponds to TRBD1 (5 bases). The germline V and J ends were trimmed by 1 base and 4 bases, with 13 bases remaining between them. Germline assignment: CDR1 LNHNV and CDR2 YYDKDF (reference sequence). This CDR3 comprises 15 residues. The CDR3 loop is CATSRAIFGGTEAFF. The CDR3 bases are TGTGCCACCAGCAGAGCGATCTTCGGGGGCACTGAAGCTTTCTTT.

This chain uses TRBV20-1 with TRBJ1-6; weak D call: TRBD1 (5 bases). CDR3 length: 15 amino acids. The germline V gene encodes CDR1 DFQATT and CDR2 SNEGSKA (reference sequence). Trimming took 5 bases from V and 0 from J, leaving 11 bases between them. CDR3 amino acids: CSAAGGSSYNSPLHF. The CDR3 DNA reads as TGCAGTGCTGCCGGGGGGAGCTCCTATAATTCACCCCTCCACTTT.

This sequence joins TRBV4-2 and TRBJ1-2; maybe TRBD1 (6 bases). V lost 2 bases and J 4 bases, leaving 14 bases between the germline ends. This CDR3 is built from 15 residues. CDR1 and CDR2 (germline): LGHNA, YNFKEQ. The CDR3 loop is CASSQSGGHGYGYTF. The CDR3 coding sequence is TGTGCCAGCAGCCAAAGTGGGGGGCACGGCTATGGCTACACCTTC.

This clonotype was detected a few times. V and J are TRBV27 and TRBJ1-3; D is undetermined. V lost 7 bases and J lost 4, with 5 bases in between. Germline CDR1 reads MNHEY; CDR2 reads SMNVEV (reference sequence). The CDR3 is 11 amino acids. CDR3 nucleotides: TGTGCCAGCATGAAGGGAAACACCATATATTTT. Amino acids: CASMKGNTIYF.

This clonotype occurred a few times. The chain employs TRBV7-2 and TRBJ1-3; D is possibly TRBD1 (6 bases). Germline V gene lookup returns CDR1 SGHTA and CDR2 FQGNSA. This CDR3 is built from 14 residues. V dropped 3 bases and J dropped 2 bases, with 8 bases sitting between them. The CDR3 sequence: CASSFRTAGNTIYF. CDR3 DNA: TGTGCCAGCAGCTTCCGGACAGCTGGAAACACCATATATTTT.

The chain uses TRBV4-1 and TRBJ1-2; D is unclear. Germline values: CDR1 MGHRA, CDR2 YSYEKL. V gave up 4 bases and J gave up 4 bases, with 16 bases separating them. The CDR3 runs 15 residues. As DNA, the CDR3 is TGCGCCAGCAGCCTCGACACAGATCCAGGCTATGGCTACACCTTC. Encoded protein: CASSLDTDPGYGYTF.

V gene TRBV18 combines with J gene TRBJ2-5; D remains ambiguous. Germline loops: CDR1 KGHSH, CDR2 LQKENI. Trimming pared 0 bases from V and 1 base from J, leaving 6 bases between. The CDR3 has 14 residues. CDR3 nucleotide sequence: TGTGCCAGCTCACCACCGTCCCGCCAAGAGACCCAGTACTTC. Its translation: CASSPPSRQETQYF.

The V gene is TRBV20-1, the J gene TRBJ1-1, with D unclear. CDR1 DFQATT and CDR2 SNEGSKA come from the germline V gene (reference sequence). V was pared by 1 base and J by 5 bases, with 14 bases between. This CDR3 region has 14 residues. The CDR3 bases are TGCAGTGCTAGAGTGGGCAGTCTGCGGACTGAAGCTTTCTTT. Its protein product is CSARVGSLRTEAFF.

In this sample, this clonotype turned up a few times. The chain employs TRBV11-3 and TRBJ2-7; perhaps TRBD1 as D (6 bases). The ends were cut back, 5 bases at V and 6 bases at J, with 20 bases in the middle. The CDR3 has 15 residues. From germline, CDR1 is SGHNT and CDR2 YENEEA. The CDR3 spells CASSPGTTARVEQYF. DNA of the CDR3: TGTGCCAGCAGCCCGGGGACAACGGCAAGGGTCGAGCAGTACTTC.

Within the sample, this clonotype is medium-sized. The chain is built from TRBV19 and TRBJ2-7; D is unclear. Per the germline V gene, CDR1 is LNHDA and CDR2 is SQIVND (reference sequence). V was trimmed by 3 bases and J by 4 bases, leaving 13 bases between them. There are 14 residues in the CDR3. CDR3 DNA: TGTGCCAGTAGTATTTCCTCGCCCGGGTACGAGCAGTACTTC. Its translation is CASSISSPGYEQYF. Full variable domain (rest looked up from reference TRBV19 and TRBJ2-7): DGGITQSPKYLFRKEGQNVTLSCEQNLNHDAMYWYRQDPGQGLRLIYYSQIVNDFQKGDIAEGYSVSREKKESFPLTVTSAQKNPTAFYLCASSISSPGYEQYFGPGTRLTVT.

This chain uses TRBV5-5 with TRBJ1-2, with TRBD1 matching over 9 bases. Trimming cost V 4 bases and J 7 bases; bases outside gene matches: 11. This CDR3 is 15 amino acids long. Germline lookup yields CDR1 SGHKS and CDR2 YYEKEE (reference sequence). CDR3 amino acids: CASSHWDRDLSGYTF. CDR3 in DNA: TGTGCCAGCAGCCATTGGGACAGGGATTTGAGTGGCTACACCTTC. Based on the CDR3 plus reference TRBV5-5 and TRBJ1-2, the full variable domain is DAGVTQSPTHLIKTRGQQVTLRCSPISGHKSVSWYQQVLGQGPQFIFQYYEKEERGRGNFPDRFSARQFPNYSSELNVNALLLGDSALYLCASSHWDRDLSGYTFGSGTRLTVV.

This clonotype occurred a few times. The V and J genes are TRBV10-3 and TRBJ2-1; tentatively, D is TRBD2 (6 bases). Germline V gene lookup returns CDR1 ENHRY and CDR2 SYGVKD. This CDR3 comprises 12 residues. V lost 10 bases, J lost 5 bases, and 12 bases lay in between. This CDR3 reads CATTRGNNEQFF. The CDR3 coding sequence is TGTGCCACGACCCGGGGGAACAATGAGCAGTTCTTC.

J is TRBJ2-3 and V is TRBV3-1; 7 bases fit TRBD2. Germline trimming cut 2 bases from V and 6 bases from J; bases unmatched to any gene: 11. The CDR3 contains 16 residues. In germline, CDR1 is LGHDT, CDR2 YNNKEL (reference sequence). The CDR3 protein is CASSQIRGSVRDTQYF. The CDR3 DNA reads TGTGCCAGCAGCCAAATTCGCGGGAGTGTCAGGGATACGCAGTATTTT.